Sequencing of this TCR beta chain was carried out in a study of tissue T cells after allogeneic stem cell transplantation. The study's findings and limits: Limitations included a small, clinically heterogeneous cohort and limited sampling depth.

Assay: immunoSEQ multiplex PCR; the TCRdb copy retains only in-frame clones and omits some. Counted here are about 2,200 clones, roughly 57% occurring once; the ten biggest clones make up roughly 73%. Unmatched junction bases numbered 0, after V lost 3 bases and J lost 0 bases. Germline assignment: CDR1 SGHSA and CDR2 FRNQAP. The CDR3 runs to 14 residues. Time point reported: mouse harvest day 7 after allogeneic transplant. The graft held 10^6 splenic CD5+ T cells and 10^7 T-cell-depleted bone marrow cells. About this clone itself: The antigen is unknown. Mouse gene names apply. The sequence runs out 1 residue before the end of the CDR3; the remainder is reconstructed from the germline J gene.

Input material: spleen. The sequence was obtained from a female BALB/c mouse given C57BL/6 T cells with graft-versus-host disease after an allogeneic hematopoietic cell transplant. This rearrangement joins TRBV16 to TRBJ2-7; 9 nucleotides line up with TRBD2. The sequenced part of the CDR3 DNA is TGTGCAAGCAGCTTCTGGGGGGGCTCCTATGAACAGTAC. Its protein product is CASSFWGGSYEQY. In full, the CDR3 is CASSFWGGSYEQYF. Filled out from reference TRBV16 and TRBJ2-7, the complete variable domain reads NAGVIQTPRHKVTGKGQEATLWCEPISGHSAVFWYRQTIVQGLEFLTYFRNQAPIDDSGMPKERFSAQMPNQSHSTLKIQSTQPQDSAVYLCASSFWGGSYEQYFGPGTRLTVL.